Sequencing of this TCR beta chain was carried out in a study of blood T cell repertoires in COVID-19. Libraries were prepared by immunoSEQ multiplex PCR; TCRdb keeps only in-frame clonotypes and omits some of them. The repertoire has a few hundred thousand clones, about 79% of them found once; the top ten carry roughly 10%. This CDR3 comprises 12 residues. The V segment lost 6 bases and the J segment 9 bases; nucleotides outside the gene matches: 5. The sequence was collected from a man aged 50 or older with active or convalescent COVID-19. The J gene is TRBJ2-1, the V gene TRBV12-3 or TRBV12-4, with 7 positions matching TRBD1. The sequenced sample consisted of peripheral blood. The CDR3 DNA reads TGTGCCAGCAGGCTCGCAGGGGGTGAGCAGTTCTTC. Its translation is CASRLAGGEQFF.